The present TCR beta chain was sequenced within a study of shared clonotypes between healthy human individuals. Notes on the study in general: The donor pool, a small one, limited the genetic and exposure-history diversity represented. Sorted-subset sequencing, rarefaction showed, was incomplete despite large depth.

The germline V gene has CDR1 MNHEY and CDR2 SMNVEV (reference sequence). The V and J ends lost 6 bases and 7 bases respectively, with 21 bases between them. The CDR3 consists of 16 residues. Using immunoSEQ multiplex PCR, the repertoire was profiled, and TCRdb retains in-frame clones only, with some absent. The table includes around 690,000 clones, roughly 91% detected once. A note on this clone: Its antigen is as yet unknown.

The sequenced sample was memory CD8+ T cells from PBMCs. Subset meaning: CD45RO+ cells pooled with CCR7-negative TemRA cells. The TCR sequence derives from a young man in good health. Some clones in this sample may be carry-over from other donors' samples. The chain employs TRBV27 and TRBJ1-4; tentative D call: TRBD1 (6 bases). The chain's CDR3 is CASSLLRGPLSEKLFF. The CDR3 DNA follows: TGTGCCAGCAGCCTCCTCAGGGGCCCCCTTTCTGAAAAACTGTTTTTT. Supplemented by reference TRBV27 and TRBJ1-4, the full variable domain reads EAQVTQNPRYLITVTGKKLTVTCSQNMNHEYMSWYRQDPGLGLRQIYYSMNVEVTDKGDVPEGYKVSRKEKRNFPLILESPSPNQTSLYFCASSLLRGPLSEKLFFGSGTQLSVL.